Given below is one T cell receptor beta chain in context. Its cognate antigen is unknown. The sample originates from a study of beta chain features in type 1 diabetes. Broader study findings: In the patient group, naive, central memory and Treg TCRB repertoires seemed more alike than in the healthy donor group. Sequencing of cDNA might inflate the share of cells that strongly express TCR.

Of the isolated RNA, all was reverse transcribed, and so the sequenced material was expressed TCRB transcripts. Assay used: immunoSEQ multiplex PCR; TCRdb lists only in-frame clones, some missing. The sample carries some 44,000 clones, around 50% recorded once. Purity (above 98%) was reached by all sorted populations. The CDR3 contains 15 residues. CDR1 and CDR2 from the germline V gene are SGHRS and YFSETQ. V trimming: 0 bases; J trimming: 7 bases; junction bases outside the gene matches: 4. Material: Tregs from blood. The TCR originated in a woman aged 18 to 35 in good health. This chain connects TRBV5-1 to TRBJ2-1, with 10 bases that match TRBD2. CDR3 nucleotides: TGCGCCAGCAGCTTGGCCCTAGCGGGAGAAAATGAGCAGTTCTTC. This codes for CASSLALAGENEQFF.